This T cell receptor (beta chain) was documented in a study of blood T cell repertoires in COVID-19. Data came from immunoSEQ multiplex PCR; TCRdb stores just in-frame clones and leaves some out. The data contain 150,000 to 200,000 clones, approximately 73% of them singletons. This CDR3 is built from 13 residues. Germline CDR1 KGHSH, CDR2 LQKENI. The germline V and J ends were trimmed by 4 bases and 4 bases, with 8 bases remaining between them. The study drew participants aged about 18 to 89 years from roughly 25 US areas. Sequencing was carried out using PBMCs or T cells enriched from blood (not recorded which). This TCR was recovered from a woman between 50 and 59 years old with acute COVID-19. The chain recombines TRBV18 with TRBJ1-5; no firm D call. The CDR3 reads CASSLEENQPQHF. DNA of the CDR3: TGTGCCAGCTCACTGGAGGAGAATCAGCCCCAGCATTTT.